This passage covers 31 T cell receptor beta chains from one sample sequenced in a study of cytomegalovirus exposure and HLA in healthy donors. Primers: 60 Vbeta forward and 13 Jbeta reverse. Using immunoSEQ multiplex PCR, the repertoire was profiled, and TCRdb retains in-frame clones only, with some absent. The sample has roughly 160,000 clones, roughly 80% seen once; the top ten hold 1%. Material: PBMCs. Receptors were obtained from a man under 40 in good health and CMV-seronegative.

This clone turned up a few times. The chain has TRBV5-4 and TRBJ2-2, with TRBD1 matching 7 bases. Germline values: CDR1 SGHNT, CDR2 YYREEE (reference sequence). Trimming took 4 bases from V and 5 from J; bases not matched to a gene: 17. The CDR3 has 18 residues. CDR3 in amino acids: CASSTTETGYLPTGELFF. CDR3 DNA: TGTGCCAGCAGCACAACCGAGACAGGGTACCTGCCGACCGGGGAGCTGTTTTTT.

The chain combines TRBV30 with TRBJ2-7; maybe TRBD2 (7 bases). The germline CDR1 and CDR2 sequences are GTSNPN and SVGIG (reference sequence). The CDR3 runs to 16 residues. Trimming took off 3 bases at V and 3 bases at J, with 21 bases between the two ends. CDR3 protein: CAWSARAGTFLYEQYF. The CDR3 nucleotides read TGTGCCTGGAGCGCCCGAGCGGGGACATTCCTCTACGAGCAGTACTTC.

This chain uses TRBV12-5 with TRBJ1-1, with D unresolved. The V gene lost 2 bases and the J gene lost 4 bases, with 11 bases spanning the gap. The CDR3 is made up of 14 amino acids. Germline CDR1 LGHNT, CDR2 FRNRAP. The CDR3 DNA reads as TGTGCTAGTGGTTTGTTCGGACTGAGCACTGAAGCTTTCTTT. This codes for CASGLFGLSTEAFF.

The chain uses TRBV6-5 and TRBJ2-7; the D gene is possibly TRBD1 (6 bases). V was clipped by 1 base and J by 3 bases, with 13 bases between them. The CDR3 has 15 amino acids. Germline lookup yields CDR1 MNHEY and CDR2 SVGAGI. CDR3: CASSYFDKGVYEQYF. CDR3 coding DNA: TGTGCCAGCAGTTACTTCGATAAGGGGGTCTACGAGCAGTACTTC.

This clone was seen only once. The V gene is TRBV5-1, the J gene TRBJ2-3, with 7 bases matching TRBD2. The germline V gene has CDR1 SGHRS and CDR2 YFSETQ. This CDR3 is 15 amino acids long. With V trimmed by 0 bases and J by 0 bases, 1 base remained unmatched. Written as DNA, the CDR3 is TGCGCCAGCAGCTTGGATAGCGGGAGCACAGATACGCAGTATTTT. Translation: CASSLDSGSTDTQYF. The whole variable domain, remainder taken from reference TRBV5-1 and TRBJ2-3, is KAGVTQTPRYLIKTRGQQVTLSCSPISGHRSVSWYQQTPGQGLQFLFEYFSETQRNKGNFPGRFSGRQFSNSRSEMNVSTLELGDSALYLCASSLDSGSTDTQYFGPGTRLTVL.

This clone was seen more than once but under ten times. The rearrangement links TRBV19 to TRBJ2-7; 15 bases fit TRBD2. V was clipped by 6 bases and J by 6 bases; unmatched bases: 3. Germline V gene data show CDR1 as LNHDA and CDR2 as SQIVND (reference sequence). The CDR3 runs to 14 residues. CDR3 nucleotides: TGTGCCAGTAGCCAGGGACTAGCGGGAGGCGAGCAGTACTTC. It yields the protein CASSQGLAGGEQYF.

J is TRBJ1-2 and V is TRBV4-1; D perhaps matches TRBD1 (6 bases). V was pared by 6 bases and J by 2 bases, with 13 bases between. The germline gives CDR1 MGHRA, CDR2 YSYEKL. CDR3 length equals 14 residues. In nucleotides, the CDR3 is TGCGCCAGCAGTTACAGGGTTGGGAACTATGGCTACACCTTC. This sequence encodes CASSYRVGNYGYTF.

J is TRBJ1-5 and V is TRBV10-3; TRBD1 is a possible D gene (6 bases). V lost 6 bases and J lost 2, with 20 bases in between. Germline V gives CDR1 ENHRY, CDR2 SYGVKD. CDR3 size: 17 residues. The CDR3 DNA reads TGTGCCATCAGCCCAGCCGGGACACTGGTGGGCAATCAGCCCCAGCATTTT. Residues: CAISPAGTLVGNQPQHF.

The genes are TRBV7-8 and TRBJ2-1; 7 bases agree with TRBD2. Germline V gene lookup returns CDR1 SGHVS and CDR2 FQNEAQ. Trimming removed 5 bases from V and 8 bases from J; junction bases left unmatched: 12. The CDR3 length is 15 residues. CDR3 in DNA: TGTGCCAGCAGCCGGGTCGGGGGGAGTCATTATGAGCAGTTCTTC. Residues: CASSRVGGSHYEQFF.

The table lists this clone with a few counts. The chain links TRBV2 to TRBJ2-7, with a weak D call TRBD2 (6 bases). V was cut by 8 bases and J by 9 bases, with 23 bases left in between. Per germline, CDR1 SNHLY and CDR2 FYNNEI. The CDR3 loop spans 14 amino acids. The CDR3 loop is CASELGQEGSGQYF. CDR3 DNA sequence: TGTGCCAGCGAACTCGGGCAGGAGGGGAGCGGGCAGTACTTC.

This chain uses TRBV6-1 with TRBJ2-1, with TRBD2 matching over 7 bases. This CDR3 region has 13 residues. Germline CDR1 reads MNHNS; CDR2 reads SASEGT. The J segment lost 6 bases and the V segment lost 5 bases, leaving 4 bases of the junction unmatched. The CDR3 is CASSRGLLNEQFF. CDR3 bases: TGTGCCAGCAGTCGGGGACTACTCAATGAGCAGTTCTTC.

V usage is TRBV7-6 and J usage is TRBJ2-7; TRBD2 matches at 9 bases. Germline assignment: CDR1 SGHVS and CDR2 FNYEAQ. The CDR3 covers 16 residues. With V trimmed by 1 base and J by 2 bases, 6 bases remained unmatched. In DNA form, the CDR3 reads TGTGCCAGCAGCTTAGTAAGGACTAGCGTTGCCTACGAGCAGTACTTC. It codes for CASSLVRTSVAYEQYF.

The chain recombines TRBV11-2 with TRBJ2-7; 8 nucleotides match TRBD2. This CDR3 is built from 14 residues. V trimming: 5 bases; J trimming: 5 bases; junction bases outside the gene matches: 8. Germline V lookup: CDR1 SGHAT, CDR2 FQNNGV. The CDR3, as DNA: TGTGCCAGCAGCCAATCCGGGACTAGTAACGAGCAGTACTTC. It codes for CASSQSGTSNEQYF. Full variable domain (outside the CDR3, taken from reference TRBV11-2 and TRBJ2-7): EAGVAQSPRYKIIEKRQSVAFWCNPISGHATLYWYQQILGQGPKLLIQFQNNGVVDDSQLPKDRFSAERLKGVDSTLKIQPAKLEDSAVYLCASSQSGTSNEQYFGPGTRLTVT.

V is TRBV7-9 and J is TRBJ2-1; 9 positions agree with TRBD1. The CDR3 consists of 15 residues. Trimming cost V 5 bases and J 10 bases; bases outside gene matches: 12. CDR1 is SEHNR, CDR2 FQNEAQ, per germline (reference sequence). Here the CDR3 DNA reads TGTGCCAGCAGCCCAACAGGGGGCGGGAAGCGCGAGCAGTTCTTC. Protein sequence: CASSPTGGGKREQFF. Using reference TRBV7-9 and TRBJ2-1 for the parts outside the CDR3, the full variable domain is DTGVSQNPRHKITKRGQNVTFRCDPISEHNRLYWYRQTLGQGPEFLTYFQNEAQLEKSRLLSDRFSAERPKGSFSTLEIQRTEQGDSAMYLCASSPTGGGKREQFFGPGTRLTVL.

This clone was found a few times. V usage is TRBV19 and J usage is TRBJ2-7, with D maybe TRBD1 (6 bases). V was pared by 1 base and J by 6 bases, with 13 bases between. Germline lookup yields CDR1 LNHDA and CDR2 SQIVND (reference sequence). The CDR3 loop spans 14 amino acids. The CDR3 region has the DNA TGTGCCAGTAGTATAGGGGGGCCGGCTGCCGAGCAGTACTTC. This encodes CASSIGGPAAEQYF.

The chain joins TRBV9 to TRBJ2-5; tentative D call: TRBD2 (6 bases). Germline CDR1 reads SGDLS; CDR2 reads YYNGEE. V shed 3 bases and J shed 5 bases, with 17 bases lying between them. CDR3 length: 15 amino acids. CDR3 sequence (DNA): TGTGCCAGCAGCGATAGGGGAGGTCCGTCGGAGACCCAGTACTTC. Translation gives CASSDRGGPSETQYF. Drawing the rest from reference TRBV9 and TRBJ2-5, the complete variable domain is DSGVTQTPKHLITATGQRVTLRCSPRSGDLSVYWYQQSLDQGLQFLIQYYNGEERAKGNILERFSAQQFPDLHSELNLSSLELGDSALYFCASSDRGGPSETQYFGPGTRLLVL.

Only one count was recorded for this clone. The chain links TRBV9 to TRBJ2-7, with no clear D. CDR3 length equals 14 residues. Trimming pared 0 bases from V and 0 bases from J, leaving 7 bases between. Germline assignment: CDR1 SGDLS and CDR2 YYNGEE. The CDR3 DNA follows: TGTGCCAGCAGCGTAGTTGCAGGCTCCTACGAGCAGTACTTC. As protein: CASSVVAGSYEQYF. Together with reference TRBV9 and TRBJ2-7, the CDR3 gives the full variable domain: DSGVTQTPKHLITATGQRVTLRCSPRSGDLSVYWYQQSLDQGLQFLIQYYNGEERAKGNILERFSAQQFPDLHSELNLSSLELGDSALYFCASSVVAGSYEQYFGPGTRLTVT.

V usage is TRBV18 and J usage is TRBJ2-2; 7 bases line up with TRBD2. This CDR3 region has 16 residues. CDR1 is KGHSH and CDR2 is LQKENI in the germline V gene. With V trimmed by 1 base and J by 2 bases, 4 bases remained unmatched. The CDR3 DNA reads as TGTGCCAGCTCACCACGGTCTAGCGGAAACACCGGGGAGCTGTTTTTT. It codes for CASSPRSSGNTGELFF.

The chain links TRBV11-3 to TRBJ2-7; D possibly corresponds to TRBD1 (6 bases). This CDR3 spans 14 amino acids. The germline gives CDR1 SGHNT, CDR2 YENEEA. Trimming pared 5 bases from V and 6 bases from J, leaving 17 bases between. The CDR3 reads CASSPDRWRPEQYF. The CDR3 DNA is TGTGCCAGCAGCCCCGACAGGTGGCGACCCGAGCAGTACTTC.

Only a few counts were recorded for this clone. The same CDR3 can be traced to other DNA sequences in this sample. The rearrangement uses TRBV28 and TRBJ1-6; D is ambiguous. The CDR3 extends over 14 amino acids. The germline V and J ends were trimmed by 1 base and 6 bases, with 7 bases remaining between them. Germline CDR1 and CDR2: MDHEN and SYDVKM. CDR3 coding DNA: TGTGCCAGCAGTTTATTTTTCCGTAATTCACCCCTCCACTTT. Its translation is CASSLFFRNSPLHF.

The chain links TRBV27 to TRBJ2-7; 7 bases fit TRBD1. There are 12 residues in the CDR3. V lost 4 bases, J lost 8 bases, and 5 bases stayed unmatched. From germline, CDR1 is MNHEY and CDR2 SMNVEV (reference sequence). This CDR3 reads CASSSGQEQQYF. For the CDR3, the DNA is TGTGCCAGCAGTTCAGGACAGGAACAGCAGTACTTC.

This chain links TRBV19 with TRBJ1-1; TRBD1 might be the D (5 bases). The length of the CDR3 is 14 residues. CDR1 is LNHDA, CDR2 SQIVND, per germline (reference sequence). Trimming took 7 bases from V and 2 from J, leaving 14 bases between them. CDR3 sequence: CASNKGSGNTEAFF. DNA of the CDR3: TGTGCCAGTAACAAGGGGTCAGGTAACACTGAAGCTTTCTTT.

The rearrangement uses TRBV5-6 and TRBJ2-3; 9 bases match TRBD1. The CDR3 covers 17 residues. V shed 3 bases, J shed 6 bases, and the junction held 14 bases outside the gene matches. Per germline, CDR1 SGHDT and CDR2 YYEEEE. CDR3 coding DNA: TGTGCCAGCAGCTCTGGTGACAGGGGGTTGCCGCCGGATACGCAGTATTTT. Protein: CASSSGDRGLPPDTQYF. Based on the CDR3 plus reference TRBV5-6 and TRBJ2-3, the full variable domain is DAGVTQSPTHLIKTRGQQVTLRCSPKSGHDTVSWYQQALGQGPQFIFQYYEEEERQRGNFPDRFSGHQFPNYSSELNVNALLLGDSALYLCASSSGDRGLPPDTQYFGPGTRLTVL.

The chain has TRBV2 and TRBJ1-1; no clear D gene. V lost 4 bases, J lost 6 bases, and 15 bases lay in between. Germline CDR1 is SNHLY and CDR2 is FYNNEI. This CDR3 has 14 amino acids. The chain's CDR3 is CASSVEGTSSEAFF. The CDR3 bases are TGTGCCAGCAGTGTCGAGGGTACATCGTCTGAAGCTTTCTTT.

The chain has TRBV5-1 and TRBJ2-5; D is unclear. V gave up 0 bases and J gave up 5 bases, with 11 bases separating them. Per germline, CDR1 SGHRS and CDR2 YFSETQ. The CDR3 is 14 amino acids. In nucleotides, the CDR3 is TGCGCCAGCAGCTTGGGTGCTAGTGGTGAGACCCAGTACTTC. This translates into CASSLGASGETQYF.

The gene calls are TRBV5-6 and TRBJ2-2; 9 positions agree with TRBD1. Per germline, CDR1 SGHDT and CDR2 YYEEEE. The length of the CDR3 is 17 residues. V gave up 1 base and J gave up 3 bases; unmatched junction bases: 7. The CDR3 region has the DNA TGTGCCAGCAGCTTGCCGGGACAGGGCTGGTACACCGGGGAGCTGTTTTTT. This gives the protein CASSLPGQGWYTGELFF.

The genes are TRBV10-3 and TRBJ1-4; D remains unclear. Germline lookup yields CDR1 ENHRY and CDR2 SYGVKD. V lost 7 bases to trimming and J lost 1 base, with 7 bases between them. This CDR3 spans 13 amino acids. The CDR3 coding sequence is TGTGCCATCAAAGCAGGAACTAATGAAAAACTGTTTTTT. Translating it yields CAIKAGTNEKLFF.

This rearrangement joins TRBV25-1 to TRBJ1-4; D remains unclear. V lost 4 bases and J lost 0, with 6 bases in between. The CDR3 sequence is 14 residues long. CDR1 is MGHDK, CDR2 SYGVNS, per germline. CDR3 amino acids: CASSVDTTNEKLFF. Written as DNA, the CDR3 is TGTGCCAGCAGTGTAGACACAACTAATGAAAAACTGTTTTTT.

In this sample, this clone turned up once. This chain connects TRBV25-1 to TRBJ1-5; the match to TRBD1 covers 7 bases. Trimming removed 1 base from V and 4 bases from J; junction bases left unmatched: 4. The CDR3 is 15 residues long. Germline V lookup: CDR1 MGHDK, CDR2 SYGVNS. For the CDR3, the DNA is TGTGCCAGCAGTGAATCAGGGGGGTTGAATCAGCCCCAGCATTTT. Amino acids: CASSESGGLNQPQHF.

The V call is TRBV7-2, the J call TRBJ1-5; the D is unclear. In germline, CDR1 is SGHTA, CDR2 FQGNSA. The germline V and J ends were trimmed by 1 base and 7 bases, with 11 bases remaining between them. The length of the CDR3 is 14 residues. The CDR3 DNA reads TGTGCCAGCAGCTTAGTAAGTCCCAGGCAGCCCCAGCATTTT. Protein: CASSLVSPRQPQHF.

The rearrangement links TRBV12-5 to TRBJ2-1; 11 nucleotides align to TRBD2. The CDR3 is 18 amino acids. V was pared by 2 bases and J by 7 bases, with 13 bases of the junction left unmatched. CDR1 and CDR2 from the germline V gene are LGHNT and FRNRAP. Here the CDR3 reads CASGLPPSRTSGLNEQFF. As DNA, the CDR3 is TGTGCTAGTGGTTTGCCACCTTCCCGGACTAGCGGGCTTAATGAGCAGTTCTTC.